Shown below are 19 T cell receptor beta chains from a single sample sequenced in a study of control samples from healthy donors and cancer patients. Repertoires were generated with immunoSEQ multiplex PCR, while TCRdb's copy carries only in-frame clones and drops some. The table has tens of thousands of clones, more than 85% seen once; the top ten hold around 1.3%. Sequenced sample: PBMCs. The origin of the receptors is a woman aged 40 to 55 with lung cancer.

The rearrangement joins TRBV18 to TRBJ2-1; D uncertain. This CDR3 spans 15 amino acids. Trimming pared 2 bases from V and 7 bases from J, leaving 15 bases between. Germline V lookup: CDR1 KGHSH, CDR2 LQKENI. CDR3 loop: CASSPVWASGNEQFF. The CDR3 DNA follows: TGTGCCAGCTCACCAGTGTGGGCCTCCGGTAATGAGCAGTTCTTC.

The chain couples TRBV18 to TRBJ1-1, with D possibly TRBD1 on 5 matching bases. The length of the CDR3 is 14 residues. Germline V gene sequence: CDR1 KGHSH, CDR2 LQKENI. The V end lost 6 bases, the J end lost 3 bases, and 14 bases lay between the germline ends. CDR3 region: CASSRGGLDTEAFF. The CDR3 DNA sequence: TGTGCCAGCTCTCGTGGGGGTCTGGACACTGAAGCTTTCTTT.

The chain uses TRBV19 and TRBJ1-2, with 7 nucleotides matching TRBD1. Unmatched junction bases numbered 8, after V lost 8 bases and J lost 2 bases. From germline, CDR1 is LNHDA and CDR2 SQIVND (reference sequence). This CDR3 is built from 14 residues. This CDR3 is CASGPPGQNYGYTF. The CDR3 region has the DNA TGTGCCAGTGGGCCCCCGGGACAGAACTATGGCTACACCTTC.

The CDR3 is CASSPRTGGSYEQYF. For the CDR3, the DNA is TGTGCCAGCAGTCCGAGGACAGGGGGCTCCTACGAGCAGTACTTC. The chain employs TRBV6-5 and TRBJ2-7; 10 nucleotides agree with TRBD1. J lost 0 bases, V lost 5 bases, and 4 bases had no gene match. CDR1 MNHEY and CDR2 SVGAGI come from the germline V gene. This CDR3 region has 15 residues.

V gene TRBV28 combines with J gene TRBJ1-6, with D hard to call. Germline V gene sequence: CDR1 MDHEN, CDR2 SYDVKM. V was cut by 5 bases and J by 7 bases, with 12 bases left in between. This CDR3 spans 14 amino acids. CDR3 nucleotides: TGTGCCAGCAGTCTTCCGGCCGGAAATTCACCCCTCCACTTT. Protein: CASSLPAGNSPLHF.

This clone appeared once. The J gene is TRBJ1-6, the V gene TRBV5-1; 8 nucleotides agree with TRBD1. With 5 bases clipped from V and 1 base from J, the junction kept 5 bases outside the gene matches. CDR1 and CDR2 (germline): SGHRS, YFSETQ. This CDR3 contains 16 residues. CDR3 nucleotide sequence: TGCGCCAGCAGGGTTACAGGGGGTTCCTATAATTCACCCCTCCACTTT. It yields the protein CASRVTGGSYNSPLHF.

This sequence joins TRBV4-1 and TRBJ2-1, with a weak D call TRBD1 (6 bases). The CDR3 runs to 14 residues. Trimming shortened V by 4 bases and J by 6 bases, and 13 bases separated the two germline ends. Germline CDR1 MGHRA, CDR2 YSYEKL. The CDR3 nucleotides are TGCGCCAGCAGCCTATTAACAGGGCTCAATGAGCAGTTCTTC. This codes for CASSLLTGLNEQFF.

The genes are TRBV28 and TRBJ1-5; possible D gene TRBD1, 5 bases. V was pared by 5 bases and J by 7 bases, with 15 bases between. This CDR3 is built from 14 residues. The V gene's germline CDR1 is MDHEN and CDR2 SYDVKM. CDR3 region: CASSTLWGDQPQHF. As DNA, the CDR3 is TGTGCCAGCAGTACCCTGTGGGGGGACCAGCCCCAGCATTTT.

The genes are TRBV5-1 and TRBJ2-6; D not certain. Looked up from germline, CDR1 is SGHRS and CDR2 is YFSETQ. The CDR3 runs 20 residues. With 4 bases removed from V and 0 bases from J, the gap between germline ends came to 23 bases. The CDR3 region is CASSPEGPSLLRSGANVLTF. The CDR3 DNA reads as TGCGCCAGCAGCCCAGAAGGACCGTCATTATTACGCTCTGGGGCCAACGTCCTGACTTTC. The whole variable domain, filled in from reference TRBV5-1 and TRBJ2-6, reads KAGVTQTPRYLIKTRGQQVTLSCSPISGHRSVSWYQQTPGQGLQFLFEYFSETQRNKGNFPGRFSGRQFSNSRSEMNVSTLELGDSALYLCASSPEGPSLLRSGANVLTFGAGSRLTVL.

The J gene is TRBJ2-1, the V gene TRBV5-6; possible D gene TRBD2, 7 bases. The CDR3 sequence is 14 residues long. The germline CDR1 and CDR2 sequences are SGHDT and YYEEEE. Trimming shortened V by 6 bases and J by 6 bases, and 16 bases separated the two germline ends. The chain's CDR3 is CASTVGGGGNEQFF. The CDR3 nucleotides are TGTGCCAGCACCGTAGGGGGGGGAGGCAATGAGCAGTTCTTC.

This clone was detected a few times. The V call is TRBV13, the J call TRBJ1-6, with D maybe TRBD1 (5 bases). CDR1 is PRHDT, CDR2 FYEKMQ, per germline (reference sequence). V dropped 7 bases and J dropped 0 bases, with 13 bases sitting between them. The CDR3 covers 16 residues. Here the CDR3 reads CASTRQLSSYNSPLHF. The CDR3 DNA follows: TGTGCCAGCACCCGACAGCTATCCTCCTATAATTCACCCCTCCACTTT.

This clone was counted once. This chain links TRBV7-9 with TRBJ2-1; D call uncertain. The germline gives CDR1 SEHNR, CDR2 FQNEAQ (reference sequence). V lost 4 bases and J lost 1, with 17 bases in between. CDR3 size: 17 residues. The CDR3 is CASSSNSRNPSYNEQFF. CDR3 DNA sequence: TGTGCCAGCAGCTCCAATTCACGCAATCCGTCCTACAATGAGCAGTTCTTC.

The chain links TRBV9 to TRBJ1-1, with D maybe TRBD1 (6 bases). Germline V CDR1 and CDR2: SGDLS, YYNGEE. CDR3 size: 13 residues. The CDR3 here is CASRGREGTEAFF. The CDR3 DNA reads TGTGCTTCCCGGGGGCGCGAGGGCACTGAAGCTTTCTTT.

The chain recombines TRBV14 with TRBJ2-7; tentatively, D is TRBD1 or TRBD2 (5 bases each). V was pared by 4 bases and J by 0 bases, with 13 bases between. The V gene's germline CDR1 is SGHDN and CDR2 FVKESK. This CDR3 is built from 15 residues. CDR3: CASSLTGTASYEQYF. CDR3 DNA: TGTGCCAGCAGCCTCACCGGGACCGCCTCCTACGAGCAGTACTTC.

The chain carries TRBV27 and TRBJ1-2; 7 bases agree with TRBD1. There are 13 residues in the CDR3. CDR1 MNHEY and CDR2 SMNVEV come from the germline V gene (reference sequence). J lost 4 bases, V lost 10 bases, and 9 bases had no gene match. The chain's CDR3 is CATRDRQSYGYTF. The DNA for the CDR3 is TGTGCCACCCGGGACAGACAGAGCTATGGCTACACCTTC.

V gene TRBV12-3 or TRBV12-4 combines with J gene TRBJ1-6; no reliable D call. The CDR3 spans 13 residues. V gave up 3 bases and J gave up 9 bases, with 9 bases separating them. The CDR3 coding sequence is TGTGCCAGCAGTTTTACGGAGGGTTCACCCCTCCACTTT. This gives the protein CASSFTEGSPLHF.

Remarks on this clone: At one boundary the junction diverges from the germline segment, which might be a read error. CDR3 residues: CATSKGQEPYF. DNA for the CDR3: TGTGCCACCAGTAAGGGACAGGAGCCGTACTTC. The chain joins TRBV19 to TRBJ2-7, with 8 bases aligning to TRBD1. The germline gives CDR1 LNHDA, CDR2 SQIVND (reference sequence). The CDR3 has 11 amino acids.

The chain joins TRBV29-1 to TRBJ2-2; TRBD1 is a possible D gene (6 bases). With 5 bases removed from V and 4 bases from J, the gap between germline ends came to 8 bases. CDR3 length: 12 residues. Germline CDR1 reads SQVTM; CDR2 reads ANQGSEA. In nucleotides, the CDR3 is TGCAGCGTTCAACAGGGCACCGGGGAGCTGTTTTTT. Translating gives CSVQQGTGELFF.

This chain connects TRBV6-6 to TRBJ2-3; D may be TRBD1 or TRBD2 (7 bases each). Looked up from germline, CDR1 is MNHNY and CDR2 is SVGAGI (reference sequence). The CDR3 spans 15 residues. The ends were cut back, 4 bases at V and 4 bases at J, with 15 bases in the middle. The CDR3 sequence: CASSSGEGASDTQYF. Written as DNA, the CDR3 is TGTGCCAGCAGTTCCGGGGAGGGGGCATCAGATACGCAGTATTTT.